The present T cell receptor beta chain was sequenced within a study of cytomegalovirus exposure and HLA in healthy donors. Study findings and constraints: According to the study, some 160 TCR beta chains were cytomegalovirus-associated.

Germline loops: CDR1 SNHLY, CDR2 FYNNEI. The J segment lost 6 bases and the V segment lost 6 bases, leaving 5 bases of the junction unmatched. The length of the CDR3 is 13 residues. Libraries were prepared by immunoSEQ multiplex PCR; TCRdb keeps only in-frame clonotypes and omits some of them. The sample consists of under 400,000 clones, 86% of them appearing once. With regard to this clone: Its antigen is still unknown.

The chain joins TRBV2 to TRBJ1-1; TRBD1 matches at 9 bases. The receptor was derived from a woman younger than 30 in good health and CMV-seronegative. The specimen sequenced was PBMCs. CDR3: CASRGQGLAEAFF. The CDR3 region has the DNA TGTGCCAGCAGGGGACAGGGTCTGGCTGAAGCTTTCTTT.